This is a list of T cell receptor beta chains from one sample in a study of shared clonotypes between healthy human individuals. The data were produced by immunoSEQ multiplex PCR, yet TCRdb's version contains in-frame clones alone and is incomplete. Of 2 million to 2.5 million clones in the sample, roughly 95% were seen once. The sequenced sample consisted of naive CD4+ T cells sorted from blood. These receptors were obtained from a man aged 18-30 years in good health. The CDR3 runs from the conserved cysteine through the conserved F or W. The D gene is left open where the match is weak. Size is omitted from some rows. Given values are once, few, many or a class for expanded clones.

abundance	v_gene	j_gene	d_gene	CDR3aa	CDR3nt
NA	TRBV10-3	TRBJ2-3	NA	CAITPGSSTDTQYF	TGTGCCATTACCCCGGGGTCTAGCACAGATACGCAGTATTTT
NA	TRBV4-2	TRBJ2-1	NA	CASSPAVGAPGNEQFF	TGTGCCAGCAGCCCAGCGGTGGGGGCCCCTGGGAATGAGCAGTTCTTC
NA	TRBV6-1	TRBJ2-7	TRBD1	CASSGGTGASYEQYF	TGTGCCAGCAGTGGGGGAACAGGGGCTTCCTACGAGCAGTACTTC
NA	TRBV7-2	TRBJ2-2	TRBD2	CASSLDGLAGVSGELFF	TGTGCCAGCAGCTTAGACGGACTAGCGGGAGTTTCCGGGGAGCTGTTTTTT
NA	TRBV7-7	TRBJ1-3	NA	CASSLALGAGNTIYF	TGTGCTAGCAGCTTAGCCTTAGGAGCTGGAAACACCATATATTTT
NA	TRBV5-4	TRBJ2-1	TRBD2	CASRGTSGNNEQFF	TGTGCCAGCAGGGGGACTAGCGGAAACAATGAGCAGTTCTTC
NA	TRBV5-4	TRBJ2-1	TRBD2	CASSLLLAVSSYNEQFF	TGTGCCAGCAGCTTGCTCCTAGCGGTGAGCTCCTACAATGAGCAGTTCTTC
NA	TRBV28	TRBJ2-7	NA	CAITRGTTYEQYF	TGTGCCATCACTAGAGGCACAACCTACGAGCAGTACTTC
NA	TRBV4-1	TRBJ2-3	TRBD2	CASSPLPQSGVPTDTQYF	TGCGCCAGCAGCCCCCTCCCGCAAAGCGGGGTGCCCACAGATACGCAGTATTTT
NA	TRBV7-2	TRBJ2-3	TRBD2	CASKLAGVVGTDTQYF	TGTGCCAGCAAACTAGCGGGGGTGGTCGGCACAGATACGCAGTATTTT
NA	TRBV6-5	TRBJ2-3	NA	CASSTPGTNTDTQYF	TGTGCCAGCAGTACACCCGGGACCAACACAGATACGCAGTATTTT
NA	TRBV2	TRBJ2-7	TRBD2	CASSEIGRGLSYEQYF	TGTGCCAGCAGTGAAATCGGGAGGGGCCTCTCCTACGAGCAGTACTTC
NA	TRBV7-2	TRBJ2-3	TRBD2	CASSLGKSGRGTDTQYF	TGTGCCAGCAGCTTAGGGAAAAGCGGGAGAGGGACAGATACGCAGTATTTT
NA	TRBV6-1	TRBJ2-5	NA	CASSDGAQGGPWETQYF	TGTGCCAGCAGTGACGGGGCGCAAGGGGGGCCTTGGGAGACCCAGTACTTC
NA	TRBV5-4	TRBJ2-5	NA	CASSLTAQETQYF	TGTGCCAGCAGCTTGACCGCACAAGAGACCCAGTACTTC
NA	TRBV2	TRBJ2-1	NA	CASTGESEQFF	TGTGCCAGCACCGGAGAGTCAGAGCAGTTCTTC
NA	TRBV6-1	TRBJ2-3	TRBD2	CASSAAGSGGSRDTQYF	TGTGCCAGCAGTGCGGCCGGTAGCGGGGGGTCCCGAGATACGCAGTATTTT
NA	TRBV30	TRBJ1-2	NA	CAWSVGRRENYGYTF	TGTGCCTGGAGTGTAGGCCGCAGGGAGAACTATGGCTACACCTTC
NA	TRBV30	TRBJ1-6	NA	CAWSKQGDSPLHF	TGTGCCTGGAGTAAACAGGGAGATTCACCCCTCCACTTT
NA	TRBV27	TRBJ2-7	NA	CASSLETGYEQYF	TGTGCCAGCAGCCTAGAGACCGGCTACGAGCAGTACTTC
NA	TRBV14	TRBJ2-1	NA	CASSQDRSGHYNEQFF	TGTGCCAGCAGCCAAGATCGAAGCGGACACTACAATGAGCAGTTCTTC
NA	TRBV30	TRBJ1-6	NA	CAWSPLASSPLHF	TGTGCCTGGAGTCCGTTGGCAAGTTCACCCCTCCACTTT
NA	TRBV5-4	TRBJ1-1	NA	CASSLDRSNTEAFF	TGTGCCAGCAGCTTGGACAGATCGAACACTGAAGCTTTCTTT
NA	TRBV19	TRBJ1-6	NA	CASQQGDFIYNSPLHF	TGTGCCAGTCAACAAGGCGACTTCATATATAATTCACCCCTCCACTTT
NA	TRBV5-1	TRBJ2-3	NA	CASSLGGSDSTDTQYF	TGCGCCAGCAGCTTGGGGGGGAGTGACAGCACAGATACGCAGTATTTT
NA	TRBV11-2	TRBJ2-5	NA	CASSFTGASQETQYF	TGTGCCAGCAGCTTTACAGGAGCCTCACAAGAGACCCAGTACTTC
NA	TRBV2	TRBJ2-7	TRBD1	CASSDLGQGAYEQYF	TGTGCCAGCAGTGACCTTGGACAGGGGGCCTACGAGCAGTACTTC
NA	TRBV19	TRBJ1-2	TRBD1	CASSIQGAYGYTF	TGTGCCAGTAGTATACAGGGGGCGTATGGCTACACCTTC
NA	TRBV2	TRBJ1-5	TRBD1	CASSEWAGGANQPQHF	TGTGCCAGCAGTGAGTGGGCAGGGGGCGCGAATCAGCCCCAGCATTTT
NA	TRBV4-2	TRBJ2-5	TRBD2	CASSQVPAGGQETQYF	TGTGCCAGCAGCCAAGTCCCAGCGGGGGGGCAAGAGACCCAGTACTTC
NA	TRBV14	TRBJ2-7	NA	CASSHHGQSYEQYF	TGTGCCAGCAGCCACCATGGACAGTCCTACGAGCAGTACTTC
NA	TRBV30	TRBJ2-1	NA	CAWSVQGIYNEQFF	TGTGCCTGGAGTGTACAGGGAATTTACAATGAGCAGTTCTTC
NA	TRBV7-2	TRBJ2-7	NA	CASSLSSYEQYF	TGTGCCAGCAGCTTAAGTTCCTACGAGCAGTACTTC
NA	TRBV7-7	TRBJ2-2	TRBD2	CASSFTGGTGELFF	TGTGCTAGCAGCTTTACGGGAGGGACCGGGGAGCTGTTTTTT
NA	TRBV5-4	TRBJ2-3	NA	CASSLLIERVTDTQYF	TGTGCCAGCAGCTTGTTAATCGAGCGGGTCACAGATACGCAGTATTTT
NA	TRBV2	TRBJ1-1	NA	CASSEEWGEAFF	TGTGCCAGCAGTGAAGAGTGGGGTGAAGCTTTCTTT
NA	TRBV6-5	TRBJ1-3	NA	CASSYSKVFSGNTIYF	TGTGCCAGCAGTTACTCGAAGGTCTTCTCTGGAAACACCATATATTTT
NA	TRBV10-1	TRBJ2-6	NA	CASSNSGANVLTF	TGCGCCAGCAGTAACTCTGGGGCCAACGTCCTGACTTTC
once	TRBV28	TRBJ1-1	NA	CASSSGTVPVGTEAFF	TGTGCCAGCAGTTCGGGGACCGTTCCTGTTGGCACTGAAGCTTTCTTT
once	TRBV18	TRBJ1-5	NA	CASSLDRNQPQHF	TGTGCCAGCTCCCTCGACCGGAATCAGCCCCAGCATTTT
NA	TRBV5-1	TRBJ2-1	TRBD2	CASSSGGNYNEQFF	TGCGCCAGCAGCTCGGGAGGGAACTACAATGAGCAGTTCTTC
NA	TRBV6-1	TRBJ2-3	NA	CASSEITDTQYF	TGTGCCAGCAGTGAAATTACAGATACGCAGTATTTT
NA	TRBV6-6	TRBJ1-2	NA	CASSTNIRLGYTF	TGTGCCAGCAGCACAAACATCAGGTTAGGCTACACCTTC
NA	TRBV21-1	TRBJ2-7	NA	CASSEIPKGGQGYEQYF	TGTGCCAGCAGCGAAATCCCCAAAGGGGGACAGGGCTACGAGCAGTACTTC
NA	TRBV7-7	TRBJ2-7	NA	CASSAPAYGGVSYEQYF	TGTGCTAGCAGCGCGCCTGCTTATGGCGGGGTCTCCTACGAGCAGTACTTC
once	TRBV6-5	TRBJ2-7	TRBD1	CASSRQGTGEQYF	TGTGCCAGCAGTCGACAGGGGACGGGCGAGCAGTACTTC
NA	TRBV25-1	TRBJ1-4	NA	CASSESGGTNEKLFF	TGTGCCAGCAGTGAATCGGGGGGCACTAATGAAAAACTGTTTTTT
NA	TRBV15	TRBJ1-3	NA	CATSRDRISGNTIYF	TGTGCCACCAGCAGAGACAGGATATCGGGAAACACCATATATTTT
NA	TRBV19	TRBJ1-6	NA	CASSTLGGLYNSPLHF	TGTGCCAGTAGCACGCTGGGGGGGCTCTATAATTCACCCCTCCACTTT
NA	TRBV5-1	TRBJ2-7	TRBD1	CASSPDRATYEQYF	TGCGCCAGCAGCCCTGACAGGGCCACCTACGAGCAGTACTTC
NA	TRBV7-8	TRBJ1-3	TRBD1	CASSSRDSVGNTIYF	TGTGCCAGCAGCTCGCGGGACAGCGTTGGAAACACCATATATTTT
NA	TRBV4-2	TRBJ1-2	NA	CASSPSGGDSWGYTF	TGTGCCAGCAGCCCATCGGGGGGCGATTCTTGGGGCTACACCTTC
NA	TRBV10-3	TRBJ1-3	TRBD1	CAISVGTGAGNTIYF	TGTGCCATCAGTGTGGGAACAGGGGCTGGAAACACCATATATTTT
NA	TRBV19	TRBJ2-5	NA	CASSMGAAQETQYF	TGTGCCAGTAGTATGGGAGCGGCCCAAGAGACCCAGTACTTC
NA	TRBV7-2	TRBJ2-7	TRBD1	CASSSTGQGPYEQYF	TGTGCCAGCAGCTCGACGGGACAGGGGCCCTACGAGCAGTACTTC